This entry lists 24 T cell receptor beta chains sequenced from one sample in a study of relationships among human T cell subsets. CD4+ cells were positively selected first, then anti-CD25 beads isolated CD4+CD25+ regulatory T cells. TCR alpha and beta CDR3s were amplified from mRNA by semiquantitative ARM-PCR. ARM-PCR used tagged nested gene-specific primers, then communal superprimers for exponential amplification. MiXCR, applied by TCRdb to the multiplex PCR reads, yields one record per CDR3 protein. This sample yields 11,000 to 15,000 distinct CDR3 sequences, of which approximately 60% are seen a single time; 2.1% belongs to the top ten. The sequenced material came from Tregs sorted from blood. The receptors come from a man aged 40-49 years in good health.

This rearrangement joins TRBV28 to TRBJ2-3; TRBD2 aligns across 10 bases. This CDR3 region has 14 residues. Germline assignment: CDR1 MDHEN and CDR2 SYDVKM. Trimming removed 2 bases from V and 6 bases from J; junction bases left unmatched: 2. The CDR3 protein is CASSLLAGVDTQYF. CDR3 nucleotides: TGTGCCAGCAGTTTACTAGCGGGAGTGGATACGCAGTATTTT.

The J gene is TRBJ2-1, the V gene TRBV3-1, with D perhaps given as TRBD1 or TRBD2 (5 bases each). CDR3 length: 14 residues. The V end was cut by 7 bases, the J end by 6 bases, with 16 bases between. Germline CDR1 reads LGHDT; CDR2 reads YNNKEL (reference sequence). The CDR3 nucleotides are TGTGCCAGCACTCCCCGGGGCCTGGGCAATGAGCAGTTCTTC. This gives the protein CASTPRGLGNEQFF.

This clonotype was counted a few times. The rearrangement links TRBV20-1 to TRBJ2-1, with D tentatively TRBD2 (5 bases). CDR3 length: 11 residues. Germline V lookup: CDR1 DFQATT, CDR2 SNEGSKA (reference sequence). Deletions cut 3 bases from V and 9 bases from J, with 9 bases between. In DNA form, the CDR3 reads TGCAGTGCTAGTCTTCGGGGTGAGCAGTTCTTC. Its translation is CSASLRGEQFF.

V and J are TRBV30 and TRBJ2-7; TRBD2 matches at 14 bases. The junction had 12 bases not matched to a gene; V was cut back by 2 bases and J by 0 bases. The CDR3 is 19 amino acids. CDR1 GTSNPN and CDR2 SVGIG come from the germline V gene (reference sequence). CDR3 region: CAWSLAGTSGRGGSYEQYF. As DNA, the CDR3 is TGTGCCTGGAGTCTAGCTGGGACTAGCGGGAGAGGGGGCTCCTACGAGCAGTACTTC.

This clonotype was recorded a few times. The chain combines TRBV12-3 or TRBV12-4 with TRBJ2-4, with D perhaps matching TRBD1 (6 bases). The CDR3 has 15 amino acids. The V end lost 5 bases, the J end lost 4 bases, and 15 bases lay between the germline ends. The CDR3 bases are TGTGCCAGCAGTCTGGACAGATCTATTAAAAACATTCAGTACTTC. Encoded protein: CASSLDRSIKNIQYF.

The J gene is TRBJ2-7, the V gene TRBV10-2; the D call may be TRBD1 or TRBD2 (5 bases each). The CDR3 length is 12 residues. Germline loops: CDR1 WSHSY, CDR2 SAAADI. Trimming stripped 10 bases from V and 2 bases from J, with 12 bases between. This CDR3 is CATRDGPYEQYF. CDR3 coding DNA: TGCGCCACCCGGGACGGCCCCTACGAGCAGTACTTC.

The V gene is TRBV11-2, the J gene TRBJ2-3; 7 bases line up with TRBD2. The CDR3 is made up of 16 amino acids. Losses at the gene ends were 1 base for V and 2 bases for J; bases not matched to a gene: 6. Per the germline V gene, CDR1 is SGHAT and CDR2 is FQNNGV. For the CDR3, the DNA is TGTGCCAGCAGCTTAGCGCCTAGCGGACTCACAGATACGCAGTATTTT. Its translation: CASSLAPSGLTDTQYF.

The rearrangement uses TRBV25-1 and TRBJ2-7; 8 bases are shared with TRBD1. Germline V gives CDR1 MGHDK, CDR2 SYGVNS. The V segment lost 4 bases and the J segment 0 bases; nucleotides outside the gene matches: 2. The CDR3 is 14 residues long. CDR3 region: CASSGTGSSYEQYF. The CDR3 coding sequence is TGTGCCAGCAGTGGGACAGGGAGCTCCTACGAGCAGTACTTC.

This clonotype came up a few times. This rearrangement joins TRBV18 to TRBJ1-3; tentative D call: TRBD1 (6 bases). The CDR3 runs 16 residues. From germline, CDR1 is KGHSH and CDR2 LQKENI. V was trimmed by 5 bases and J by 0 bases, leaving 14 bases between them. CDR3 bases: TGTGCCAGCTCAACTCCAGGGGAAATCTCTGGAAACACCATATATTTT. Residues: CASSTPGEISGNTIYF.

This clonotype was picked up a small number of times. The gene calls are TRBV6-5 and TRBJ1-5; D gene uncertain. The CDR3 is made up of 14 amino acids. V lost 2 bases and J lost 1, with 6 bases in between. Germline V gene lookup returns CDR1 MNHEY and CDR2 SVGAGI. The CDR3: CASSYDRSNQPQHF. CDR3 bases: TGTGCCAGCAGTTACGACCGGAGCAATCAGCCCCAGCATTTT.

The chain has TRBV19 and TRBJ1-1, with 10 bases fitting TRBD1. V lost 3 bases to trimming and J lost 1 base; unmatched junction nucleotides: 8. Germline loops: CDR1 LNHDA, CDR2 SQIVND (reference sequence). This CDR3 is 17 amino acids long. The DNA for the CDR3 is TGTGCCAGTAGTATCCTCCCGGACAGGGGGTCGAACACTGAAGCTTTCTTT. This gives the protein CASSILPDRGSNTEAFF.

CDR3 bases: TGTGCCACCAGTGATTTGCGGGCAGGGCAGGGCTACAATGAGCAGTTCTTC. This sequence encodes CATSDLRAGQGYNEQFF. The V and J genes are TRBV24-1 and TRBJ2-1; TRBD1 is a possible D gene (5 bases). CDR3 length: 17 amino acids. The germline V gene has CDR1 KGHDR and CDR2 SFDVKD. Trimming shortened V by 0 bases and J by 3 bases, and 14 bases separated the two germline ends.

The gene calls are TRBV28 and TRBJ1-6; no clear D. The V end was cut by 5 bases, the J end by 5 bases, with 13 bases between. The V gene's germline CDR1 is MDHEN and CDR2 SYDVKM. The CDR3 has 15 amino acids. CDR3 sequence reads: CASSPDFPNNSPLHF. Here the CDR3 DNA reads TGTGCCAGCAGTCCCGACTTTCCTAATAATTCACCCCTCCACTTT. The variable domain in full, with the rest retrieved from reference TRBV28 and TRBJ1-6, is DVKVTQSSRYLVKRTGEKVFLECVQDMDHENMFWYRQDPGLGLRLIYFSYDVKMKEKGDIPEGYSVSREKKERFSLILESASTNQTSMYLCASSPDFPNNSPLHFGNGTRLTVT.

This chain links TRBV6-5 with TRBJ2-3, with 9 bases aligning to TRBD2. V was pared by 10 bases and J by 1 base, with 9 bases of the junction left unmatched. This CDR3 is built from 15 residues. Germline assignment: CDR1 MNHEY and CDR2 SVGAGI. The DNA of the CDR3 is TGTGCCACATCCTCCCGACTAGCGGGCACAGATACGCAGTATTTT. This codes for CATSSRLAGTDTQYF.

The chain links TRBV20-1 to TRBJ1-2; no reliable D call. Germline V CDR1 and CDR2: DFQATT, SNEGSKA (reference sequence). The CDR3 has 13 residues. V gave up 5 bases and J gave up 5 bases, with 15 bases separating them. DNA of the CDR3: TGCAGTGCTTTGCCCGAGGTTGGGTATGGCTACACCTTC. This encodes CSALPEVGYGYTF.

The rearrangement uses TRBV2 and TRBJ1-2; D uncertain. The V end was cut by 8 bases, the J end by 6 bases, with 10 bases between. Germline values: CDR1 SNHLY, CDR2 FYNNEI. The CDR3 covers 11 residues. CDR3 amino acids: CASARFNGYTF. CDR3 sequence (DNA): TGTGCCAGCGCAAGATTCAATGGCTACACCTTC. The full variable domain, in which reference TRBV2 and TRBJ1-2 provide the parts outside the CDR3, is EPEVTQTPSHQVTQMGQEVILRCVPISNHLYFYWYRQILGQKVEFLVSFYNNEISEKSEIFDDQFSVERPDGSNFTLKIRSTKLEDSAMYFCASARFNGYTFGSGTRLTVV.

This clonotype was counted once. This CDR3 reads CAWSQQANTEAFF. In DNA, the CDR3 is TGTGCCTGGTCGCAACAGGCGAACACTGAAGCTTTCTTT. This sequence joins TRBV30 and TRBJ1-1, with D tentatively TRBD1 (5 bases). Deletions cut 5 bases from V and 1 base from J, with 11 bases between. Germline V lookup: CDR1 GTSNPN, CDR2 SVGIG (reference sequence). The CDR3 sequence is 13 residues long.

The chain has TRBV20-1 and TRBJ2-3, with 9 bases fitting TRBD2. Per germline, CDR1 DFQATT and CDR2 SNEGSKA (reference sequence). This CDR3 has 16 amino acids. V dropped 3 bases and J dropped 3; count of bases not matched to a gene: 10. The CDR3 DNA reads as TGCAGTGCTAGTAGTCCAGCGGGGGGAAGGACAGATACGCAGTATTTT. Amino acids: CSASSPAGGRTDTQYF.

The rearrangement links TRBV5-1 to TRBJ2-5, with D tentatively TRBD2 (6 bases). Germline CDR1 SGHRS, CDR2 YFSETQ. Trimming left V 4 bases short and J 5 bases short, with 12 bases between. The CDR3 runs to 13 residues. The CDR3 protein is CASSGGTFETQYF. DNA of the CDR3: TGCGCCAGCAGCGGAGGGACGTTTGAGACCCAGTACTTC. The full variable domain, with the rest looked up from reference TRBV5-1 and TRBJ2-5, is KAGVTQTPRYLIKTRGQQVTLSCSPISGHRSVSWYQQTPGQGLQFLFEYFSETQRNKGNFPGRFSGRQFSNSRSEMNVSTLELGDSALYLCASSGGTFETQYFGPGTRLLVL.

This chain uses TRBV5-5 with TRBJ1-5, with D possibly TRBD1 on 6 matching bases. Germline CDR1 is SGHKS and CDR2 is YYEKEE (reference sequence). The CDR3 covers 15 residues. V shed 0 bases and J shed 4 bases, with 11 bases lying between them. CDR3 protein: CASSLVGQMNQPQHF. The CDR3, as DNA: TGTGCCAGCAGCTTGGTGGGACAAATGAATCAGCCCCAGCATTTT. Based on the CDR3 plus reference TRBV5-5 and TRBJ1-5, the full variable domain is DAGVTQSPTHLIKTRGQQVTLRCSPISGHKSVSWYQQVLGQGPQFIFQYYEKEERGRGNFPDRFSARQFPNYSSELNVNALLLGDSALYLCASSLVGQMNQPQHFGDGTRLSIL.

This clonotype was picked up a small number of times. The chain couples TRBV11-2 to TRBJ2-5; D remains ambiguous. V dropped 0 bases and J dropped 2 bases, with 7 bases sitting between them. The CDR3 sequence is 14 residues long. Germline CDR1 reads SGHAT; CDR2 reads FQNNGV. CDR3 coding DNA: TGTGCCAGCAGCTTAGATGGGCCTCAAGAGACCCAGTACTTC. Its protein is CASSLDGPQETQYF.

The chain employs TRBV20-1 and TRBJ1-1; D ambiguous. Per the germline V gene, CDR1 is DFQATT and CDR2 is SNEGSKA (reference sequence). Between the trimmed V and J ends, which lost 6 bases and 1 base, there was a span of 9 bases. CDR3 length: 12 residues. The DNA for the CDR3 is TGCAGTGCCCCTCTCCAGAACACTGAAGCTTTCTTT. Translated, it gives CSAPLQNTEAFF.

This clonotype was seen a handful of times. CDR3 amino acids: CASSSPGAGNSPLHF. The CDR3 bases are TGTGCCAGCAGTTCCCCCGGGGCGGGGAATTCACCCCTCCACTTT. The rearrangement joins TRBV28 to TRBJ1-6; the D gene is possibly TRBD1 (5 bases). V lost 4 bases, J lost 7 bases, and 14 bases lay in between. This CDR3 comprises 15 residues. Germline V gene sequence: CDR1 MDHEN, CDR2 SYDVKM.

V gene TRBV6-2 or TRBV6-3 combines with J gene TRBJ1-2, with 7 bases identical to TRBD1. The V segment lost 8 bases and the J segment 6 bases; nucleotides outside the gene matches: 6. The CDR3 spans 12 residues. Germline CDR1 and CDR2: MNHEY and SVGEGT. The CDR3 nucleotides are TGTGCCAGCTGGGACAGCAGTCATGGCTACACCTTC. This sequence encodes CASWDSSHGYTF.